The T cell receptor beta chain described here comes from a study of blood T cell repertoires in COVID-19. The table came from immunoSEQ multiplex PCR; TCRdb's copy has only in-frame clones and leaves some out. The data show 250,000 to 300,000 clones, with roughly 91% seen just once and roughly 8.3% held by the top ten. The CDR3 contains 12 residues. CDR1 is SEHNR, CDR2 FQNEAQ, per germline (reference sequence). The germline V and J ends were trimmed by 1 base and 14 bases, with 12 bases remaining between them. V and J are TRBV7-9 and TRBJ2-1; D gene ambiguous. The sequence was collected from a man between 40 and 49 years old who had recovered from COVID-19. The sample consisted of PBMCs or T cells enriched from blood (not recorded which). The CDR3 region is CASSLETGWKFF. The CDR3 DNA reads TGTGCCAGCAGCTTAGAGACGGGTTGGAAGTTCTTC.